The 5 T cell receptor beta chains presented below share a single source sample, sequenced in a study of somatic mutations in cytotoxic T cells in rheumatoid arthritis. Only in-frame clones appear in the TCRdb table, and some are missing; sequencing was by immunoSEQ multiplex PCR. The table shows some 30,000 clones, with roughly 86% occurring only once. Sequencing used CD8+ T cells sorted from blood. The source is an adult with rheumatoid arthritis.

The chain employs TRBV30 and TRBJ2-7, with D unresolved. The length of the CDR3 is 11 residues. V lost 2 bases and J lost 0, with 2 bases in between. In germline, CDR1 is GTSNPN, CDR2 SVGIG (reference sequence). Here the CDR3 reads CAWSPSYEQYF. The CDR3 region has the DNA TGTGCCTGGAGTCCCTCCTACGAGCAGTACTTC. The complete variable domain, with remaining parts taken from reference TRBV30 and TRBJ2-7, reads SQTIHQWPATLVQPVGSPLSLECTVEGTSNPNLYWYRQAAGRGLQLLFYSVGIGQISSEVPQNLSASRPQDRQFILSSKKLLLSDSGFYLCAWSPSYEQYFGPGTRLTVT.

The chain carries TRBV2 and TRBJ1-2; 7 nucleotides align to TRBD1. The CDR3 is 15 residues long. Germline V CDR1 and CDR2: SNHLY, FYNNEI. V was pared by 8 bases and J by 0 bases, with 9 bases of the junction left unmatched. The CDR3 bases are TGTGCCAGCGTTACGGGACAGAAGACTAACTATGGCTACACCTTC. Translating it yields CASVTGQKTNYGYTF.

The gene calls are TRBV7-4 and TRBJ2-2, with TRBD1 as a possible D gene (6 bases). This CDR3 contains 15 residues. V shed 5 bases and J shed 4 bases, with 14 bases lying between them. CDR1 is SGHVT and CDR2 is SQSDAQ in the germline V gene. The CDR3 loop reads CASSPPEGGTGELFF. CDR3 nucleotides: TGTGCCAGCAGCCCTCCCGAAGGGGGCACCGGGGAGCTGTTTTTT.

The rearrangement joins TRBV29-1 to TRBJ2-1; D unresolved. The CDR3 covers 10 residues. Looked up from germline, CDR1 is SQVTM and CDR2 is ANQGSEA. V was shortened by 6 bases and J by 4 bases, with 4 bases between the two germline ends. The CDR3 region has the DNA TGCAGCGTCCAATACAATGAGCAGTTCTTC. Its translation is CSVQYNEQFF.

The sample holds a few counts of this clone. This chain links TRBV7-9 with TRBJ1-1; 7 bases align to TRBD1. With V trimmed by 5 bases and J by 7 bases, 4 bases remained unmatched. This CDR3 is 12 amino acids long. CDR1 and CDR2 from the germline V gene are SEHNR and FQNEAQ (reference sequence). The CDR3 sequence: CASSADRDEAFF. The CDR3 region has the DNA TGTGCCAGCAGCGCCGACAGGGATGAAGCTTTCTTT.